Listed below are T cell receptor beta chains from one sample, sequenced in a study of cytomegalovirus exposure and HLA in healthy donors. TCRdb's copy holds only in-frame clones and misses some; the assay was immunoSEQ multiplex PCR. The sample holds 64,000 or so clones, around two thirds seen once. Input material: PBMCs. These receptors all come from a woman aged 45-65 years in good health and CMV-seropositive. Both conserved end residues are part of each CDR3. The D gene is left open where the match is weak. Only some rows state a clone size, as once, few, many or a class for expanded clones.

j_call clone_size d_call v_call cdr3_nt cdr3_aa
TRBJ2-5 few TRBD1 TRBV4-1 TGCGCCAGCAGCCAAGATCGGATTCACAGGGGTCAAGAGACCCAGTACTTC CASSQDRIHRGQETQYF
TRBJ1-1 few - TRBV6-5 TGTGCCAGCACCCCCAAGAGGGGGAGTACTGAAGCTTTCTTT CASTPKRGSTEAFF
TRBJ2-7 - TRBD1 TRBV10-1 TGCGCCAGCAGTGAGGGGGGACAGTCCGGCGAGCAGTACTTC CASSEGGQSGEQYF
TRBJ1-1 - TRBD1 TRBV10-2 TGCGCCAGCAGGCTTAGACAGGGGGCTACTGAAGCTTTCTTT CASRLRQGATEAFF
TRBJ1-2 once TRBD1 TRBV27 TGTGCCAGCAGTTTAGCCGGATCAGGGGGCGCGCCTAACTATGGCTACACCTTC CASSLAGSGGAPNYGYTF
TRBJ2-3 - - TRBV4-2 TGTGCCAGCACCAAGAACTCCCTGGGCACAGATACGCAGTATTTT CASTKNSLGTDTQYF
TRBJ1-4 few - TRBV19 TGTGCCAGTAGGGAATTGGGCCAGACCTTTGAAAAACTGTTTTTT CASRELGQTFEKLFF
TRBJ2-3 - TRBD2 TRBV18 TGTGCCAGCTCAGGGGGGGGCACAGATACGCAGTATTTT CASSGGGTDTQYF
TRBJ2-7 - - TRBV18 TGTGCCAGCTCACCTCGCTCCTACGAGCAGTACTTC CASSPRSYEQYF
TRBJ2-3 - - TRBV28 TGTGCCAGCAGCCACTCGGTAACAGGCAGTTTATCAGATACGCAGTATTTT CASSHSVTGSLSDTQYF
TRBJ1-2 - TRBD1 TRBV18 TGTGCCAGCTCACCGGGGGACAGGGCAGGACGCGGCTACACCTTC CASSPGDRAGRGYTF
TRBJ1-2 few TRBD1 TRBV5-1 TGCGCCAGCAGCTGGGGACAGGGGGCTGCCTATGGCTACACCTTC CASSWGQGAAYGYTF
TRBJ1-1 few TRBD1 TRBV7-9 TGTTCCAGCAGCCCATCCGGACAGGGGAACACTGAAGCTTTCTTT CSSSPSGQGNTEAFF
TRBJ1-2 few - TRBV5-4 TGTGCCAGCAGTCGGGACACCTCCTATGGCTACACCTTC CASSRDTSYGYTF
TRBJ2-2 - - TRBV19 TGTGCCAGTCAGGAAGAGAACACCGGGGAGCTGTTTTTT CASQEENTGELFF
TRBJ1-6 - - TRBV7-9 TGTGCCAGCAGTGCCGACACCCGCTCCTCACCCCTCCACTTT CASSADTRSSPLHF
TRBJ2-5 - TRBD2 TRBV7-2 TGTGCCAGCAGCCTGAGGGCGGGAGGGCCGGGCGAGACCCAGTACTTC CASSLRAGGPGETQYF
TRBJ2-4 - - TRBV2 TGTGCCAGCACCATTGGACAGGGAGGGTTCAACATTCAGTACTTC CASTIGQGGFNIQYF
TRBJ2-2 few - TRBV19 TGTGCCAGTAGAATACAGGGCACCGGGGAGCTGTTTTTT CASRIQGTGELFF
TRBJ1-1 few - TRBV10-3 TGTGCCATCAGTGAGTCGATTCGCGGGGAAGGCACTGAAGCTTTCTTT CAISESIRGEGTEAFF
TRBJ1-2 few TRBD1 TRBV7-8 TGTGCCAGCAGCTTAAATCCGACAGGGGGATATGGCTACACCTTC CASSLNPTGGYGYTF
TRBJ1-2 - TRBD1 TRBV28 TGTGCCAGCAGGAACCGGGACAGAGTATATGGCTACACCTTC CASRNRDRVYGYTF
TRBJ1-2 once - TRBV4-3 TGCGCCAGCAGCCAAGGGAGTGGGGCCTATGGCTACACCTTC CASSQGSGAYGYTF
TRBJ2-7 - TRBD1 TRBV6-1 TGTGCCAGCAGTGGTTTGGACAGGGGTGTAGCCGAGCAGTACTTC CASSGLDRGVAEQYF
TRBJ2-1 - TRBD1 TRBV5-4 TGTGCCAGCAGCTTGAGTCAGGGGGACTACAATGAGCAGTTCTTC CASSLSQGDYNEQFF
TRBJ1-6 few - TRBV6-1 TGTGCCAGCAGGGAGCAAGGAGGAAATTCACCCCTCCACTTT CASREQGGNSPLHF
TRBJ1-5 - TRBD1 TRBV6-6 TGTGCCAGCAGTCCGATCAAGACAGGGGGAAGTCAGCCCCAGCATTTT CASSPIKTGGSQPQHF
TRBJ2-7 - - TRBV27 TGTGCCAGCAGCTCAGGGGTCGAGCAGTACTTC CASSSGVEQYF
TRBJ1-1 - - TRBV10-3 TGTGCCATCAGAAAGGACAGAAAAGGAGGTGAAGCTTTCTTT CAIRKDRKGGEAFF
TRBJ1-4 - TRBD1 TRBV19 TGTGCCAGTAGTACGTCCGGGACAGCTAATGAAAAACTGTTTTTT CASSTSGTANEKLFF
TRBJ2-7 - - TRBV9 TGTGCCAGCAGCGTATTGGTAGGGGATACCTACGAGCAGTACTTC CASSVLVGDTYEQYF
TRBJ2-2 - TRBD1 TRBV6-5 TGTGCCAGCAGTTATTATCAGGGGGCGAACACCGGGGAGCTGTTTTTT CASSYYQGANTGELFF
TRBJ2-3 - - TRBV27 TGTGCCAGCAGCTTAGGGGCCTTAGTTAGCACAGATACGCAGTATTTT CASSLGALVSTDTQYF
TRBJ1-4 - - TRBV19 TGTGCCAGTAGTCTGTCAGGGCGCCTTGCAACTAATGAAAAACTGTTTTTT CASSLSGRLATNEKLFF
TRBJ2-5 - TRBD2 TRBV4-1 TGCGCCAGCAGCCAAGACAGACGGGGGGTCTCCCAAGAGACCCAGTACTTC CASSQDRRGVSQETQYF
TRBJ2-7 - - TRBV23-1 TGCGCCAGCAGTCACGGACAAGCCGTGTCCTACGAGCAGTACTTC CASSHGQAVSYEQYF
TRBJ1-4 few - TRBV5-1 TGCGCCAGCAGCCATCGGACAGCAACTAATGAAAAACTGTTTTTT CASSHRTATNEKLFF
TRBJ1-4 - - TRBV30 TGTGCCTGGCAGCGCGAGGGTACTAATGAAAAACTGTTTTTT CAWQREGTNEKLFF
TRBJ2-1 - TRBD1 TRBV7-2 TGTGCCAGCAGCGCTGGACAGGGGGGATACAATGAGCAGTTCTTC CASSAGQGGYNEQFF
TRBJ1-2 few - TRBV6-5 TGTGCCAGCAGTAAGTCGGGAGGCGGCTACACCTTC CASSKSGGGYTF
TRBJ2-3 - TRBD2 TRBV5-1 TGCGCCAGCAGCTTGAGGACTAGCGGGAGTGGGGAGGATACGCAGTATTTT CASSLRTSGSGEDTQYF
TRBJ1-5 - TRBD1 TRBV6-1 TGTGCCAGCCGTGGACAGGGCTTCAATCAGCCCCAGCATTTT CASRGQGFNQPQHF
TRBJ1-2 - TRBD1 TRBV4-3 TGCGCCAGCAGCCCCATAGGGGACAGGGAAGTTTTGAGTGGCTACACCTTC CASSPIGDREVLSGYTF
TRBJ2-3 few - TRBV6-6 TGTGCCAGCAGTTACCAGGGTCCAAATACGCAGTATTTT CASSYQGPNTQYF
TRBJ1-5 - - TRBV28 TGTGCCAGCAGTTTACGTCAGCCCCAGCATTTT CASSLRQPQHF